A selection of T cell receptor beta chains follows, all from one sample in a study of early T cells in non-severe SARS-CoV-2 infection. Via MiXCR, TCRdb re-called the 5' RACE reads, giving one row per CDR3 protein. Of tens of thousands of distinct CDR3 sequences detected, more than 5% appear once; the ten largest clones hold 6.5% to 9%. Sequenced material: whole blood. All receptors come from an adult who was a healthcare worker with PCR-confirmed SARS-CoV-2 infection or an uninfected control (not recorded which). The CDR3 runs from the conserved cysteine through the conserved F or W. D genes are given only for firm matches. The size of a clone is reported for some rows only, either as once, few or many, or as a class for expanded clones.

many | 14 | TRBJ2-7 | TRBD1 | TRBV6-1 | TGTGCCAGCAGTGGCAGGGGGTCGTCCTACGAGCAGTACTTC | CASSGRGSSYEQYF
- | 15 | TRBJ1-1 | - | TRBV7-9 | TGTGCCAGCAGCTCGAATGCCCGCCTGAACACTGAAGCTTTCTTT | CASSSNARLNTEAFF
many | 13 | TRBJ1-3 | - | TRBV3-1 | TGTGCCAGCAGCCAAGTGGGTGGCCACACCATATATTTT | CASSQVGGHTIYF
many | 14 | TRBJ1-2 | - | TRBV20-1 | TGCAGTGCTAGCCTTATACAGGGAGGTGATGGCTACACCTTC | CSASLIQGGDGYTF
many | 16 | TRBJ1-4 | TRBD1 | TRBV3-1 | TGTGCCAGCAGCCCATACATCCGGACAGGGAATGAAAAACTGTTTTTT | CASSPYIRTGNEKLFF
- | 17 | TRBJ2-2 | - | TRBV12-2 | TGTGCAAGTCGCTTCGCCGGGACTAGCGGAAACACCGGGGAGCTGTTTTTT | CASRFAGTSGNTGELFF
medium-sized | 20 | TRBJ2-7 | TRBD2 | TRBV5-6 | TGTGCCAGCAGCTTGAGGCCGGGACTAGCGGGAGAGACACTATCCTACGAGCAGTACTTC | CASSLRPGLAGETLSYEQYF
- | 11 | TRBJ1-2 | - | TRBV20-1 | TGCAGTGCTAGGCCGGATCGGACCGCTTCGTTC | CSARPDRTASF
- | 13 | TRBJ1-5 | - | TRBV12-3/TRBV12-4 | TGTGCCAGCAGCCCCGCGGGGTTACAGCCCCAGCATTTT | CASSPAGLQPQHF
- | 15 | TRBJ1-1 | - | TRBV6-2/TRBV6-3 | TGTGCCAGCAGTTACGAGGGATGGATGGGCACTGAAGCTTTCTTT | CASSYEGWMGTEAFF
many | 14 | TRBJ1-2 | TRBD1 | TRBV20-1 | TGCATGATGAAGAGACAGGGGCTTAACTATGGCTACACCTTC | CMMKRQGLNYGYTF
- | 15 | TRBJ2-1 | - | TRBV10-1 | TGCGCCAGCAGTGTCGGACGGGGCTCCTACAATGAGCAGTTCTTC | CASSVGRGSYNEQFF
- | 12 | TRBJ1-2 | - | TRBV6-5 | TGTGCCGCTAAGAGGGGCGAGGGAGGCTACACCTTC | CAAKRGEGGYTF
- | 16 | TRBJ1-6 | TRBD1 | TRBV18 | TGTGCCAGCTCCCCACTGGGACAGGCCTATAATTCACCCCTCCACTTT | CASSPLGQAYNSPLHF
many | 14 | TRBJ2-7 | TRBD1 | TRBV6-5 | TGTGCCAGCAGTTACAAGAGGGGGCCCTACGAGCAGTACTTC | CASSYKRGPYEQYF
few | 13 | TRBJ2-7 | - | TRBV28 | TGTGCCAGCAGTTTAAGGGGCCGGGACGAGCAGTACTTC | CASSLRGRDEQYF
few | 13 | TRBJ2-5 | - | TRBV7-8 | TGTGCCAGCAGCTTACAGCGCCAAGAGACCCAGTACTTC | CASSLQRQETQYF
many | 13 | TRBJ2-5 | - | TRBV29-1 | TGCAGCGTTGAGGATTCTGGATTAGAGACCCAGTACTTC | CSVEDSGLETQYF
many | 21 | TRBJ2-4 | - | TRBV4-1 | TGCGCCAGCAGCCAAGGGGCCACTCCGGGAAGATTGCCGTTAGCCAAAAACATTCAGTACTTC | CASSQGATPGRLPLAKNIQYF
many | 16 | TRBJ2-2 | TRBD2 | TRBV20-1 | TGCAGTGCTGGACTAGCGGGGGCCAGGAACACCGGGGAGCTGTTTTTT | CSAGLAGARNTGELFF
many | 15 | TRBJ2-1 | TRBD2 | TRBV7-2 | TGTGCCAGCAGATCAGCGGGAGGCCGCTACAATGAGCAGTTCTTC | CASRSAGGRYNEQFF
many | 14 | TRBJ1-1 | - | TRBV28 | TGTGCCAGCAGTTTAGGGGGGTCGAACACTGAAGCTTTCTTT | CASSLGGSNTEAFF
many | 12 | TRBJ1-1 | - | TRBV6-1 | TGTGCCAGCAGTCCCGACATCCATGAAGCTTTCTTT | CASSPDIHEAFF